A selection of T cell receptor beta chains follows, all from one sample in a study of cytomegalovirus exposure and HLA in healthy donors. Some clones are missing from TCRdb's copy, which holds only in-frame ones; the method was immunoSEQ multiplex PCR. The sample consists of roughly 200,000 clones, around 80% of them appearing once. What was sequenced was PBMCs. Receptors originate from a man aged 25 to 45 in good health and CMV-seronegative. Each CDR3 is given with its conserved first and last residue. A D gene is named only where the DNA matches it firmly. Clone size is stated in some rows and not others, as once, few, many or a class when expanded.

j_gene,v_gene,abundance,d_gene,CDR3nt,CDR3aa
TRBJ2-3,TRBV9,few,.,TGTGCCAGCAGCGTAGCGCCGGTCGGAGATACGCAGTATTTT,CASSVAPVGDTQYF
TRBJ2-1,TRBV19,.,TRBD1,TGTGCCAGTAGTGTTAGACAGGGGGCTTTCTACAATGAGCAGTTCTTC,CASSVRQGAFYNEQFF
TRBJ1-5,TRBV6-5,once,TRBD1,TGTGCCAGCAGTTTGACAGGGGGCCAGGGTCAGCCCCAGCATTTT,CASSLTGGQGQPQHF
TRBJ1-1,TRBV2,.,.,TGTGCCAGCAGTGAAGCGTGGAGTTATGAAGCTTTCTTT,CASSEAWSYEAFF
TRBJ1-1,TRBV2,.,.,TGTGCCAGCAGCTGGACTTCCACTGAAGCTTTCTTT,CASSWTSTEAFF
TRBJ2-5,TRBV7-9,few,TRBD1,TGTGCCAGCAGCAAGTGGCGACAGGGTGGTTCAGAGACCCAGTACTTC,CASSKWRQGGSETQYF
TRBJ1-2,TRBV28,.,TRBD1,TGTGCCAGCAGTGGGGACAGGATAAGCCATGGCTACACCTTC,CASSGDRISHGYTF
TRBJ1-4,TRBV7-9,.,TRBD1,TGTGCCAGCAGCTCCCCGGGACAGCCTAATGAAAAACTGTTTTTT,CASSSPGQPNEKLFF
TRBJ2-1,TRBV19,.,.,TGTGCCAGTAGAAGGGGGATCGGCAACAATGAGCAGTTCTTC,CASRRGIGNNEQFF
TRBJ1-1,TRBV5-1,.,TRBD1,TGCGCCAGCACGATAGGGGGGACAGTCTCCTCTGAAGCTTTCTTT,CASTIGGTVSSEAFF
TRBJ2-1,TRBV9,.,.,TGTGCCAGCAGCGTAGTCGCTAGTCAGCCCAATGAGCAGTTCTTC,CASSVVASQPNEQFF
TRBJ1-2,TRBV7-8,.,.,TGTGCCAGCAGCTTACGTGCGATTGACTATGGCTACACCTTC,CASSLRAIDYGYTF
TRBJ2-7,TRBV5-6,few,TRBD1,TGTGCCAGCATATCCGGGACAGGAGACTACGAGCAGTACTTC,CASISGTGDYEQYF
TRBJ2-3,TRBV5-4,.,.,TGTGCCAGCAGCTCGGAGCGCACAGATACGCAGTATTTT,CASSSERTDTQYF
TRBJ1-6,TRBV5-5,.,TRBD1,TGTGCCAGCAGCCACCCCGGGACAGGGACTTCTCACTTT,CASSHPGTGTSHF
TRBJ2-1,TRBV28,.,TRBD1,TGTGCCAGCAGGGTGGACAGGGATAGAGATGAGCAGTTCTTC,CASRVDRDRDEQFF
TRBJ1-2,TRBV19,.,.,TGTGCCAGTATTCCCCCGGGGGGGGCCAGCTATGGCTACACCTTC,CASIPPGGASYGYTF
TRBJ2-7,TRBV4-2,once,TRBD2,TGTGCCAGCAGCCAAGGGGGACTAGCTTACGAGCAGTACTTC,CASSQGGLAYEQYF
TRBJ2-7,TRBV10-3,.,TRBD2,TGTGCCATCAGTGGCGGGAGGGGTGCCTACGAGCAGTACTTC,CAISGGRGAYEQYF
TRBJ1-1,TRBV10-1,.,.,TGCGCCAGCAGCGAAAGGGCAGGGATGATACCCCCTGAAGCTTTCTTT,CASSERAGMIPPEAFF
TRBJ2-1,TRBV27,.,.,TGTGCCAGCAGTTTACTCCCAGGTGCTACCTACAATGAGCAGTTCTTC,CASSLLPGATYNEQFF
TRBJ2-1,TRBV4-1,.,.,TGCGCCAGCAGCCCCTCGCGGGAATTCTACAATGAGCAGTTCTTC,CASSPSREFYNEQFF
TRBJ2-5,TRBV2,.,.,TGTGCCAGCAGTGGTCAGAAGACCCAGTACTTC,CASSGQKTQYF
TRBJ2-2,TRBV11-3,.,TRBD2,TGTGCCAGCAGCTTCAGGACTAGAGCCGGGGAGCTGTTTTTT,CASSFRTRAGELFF